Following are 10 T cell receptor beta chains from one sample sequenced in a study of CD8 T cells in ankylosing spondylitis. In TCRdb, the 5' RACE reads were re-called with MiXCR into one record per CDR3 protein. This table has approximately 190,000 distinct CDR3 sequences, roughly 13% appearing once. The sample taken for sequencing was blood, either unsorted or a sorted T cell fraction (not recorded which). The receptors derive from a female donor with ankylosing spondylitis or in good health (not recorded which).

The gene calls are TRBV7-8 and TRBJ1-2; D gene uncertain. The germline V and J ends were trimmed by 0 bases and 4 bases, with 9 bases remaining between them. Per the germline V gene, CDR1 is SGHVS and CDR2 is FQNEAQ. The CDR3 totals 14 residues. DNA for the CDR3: TGTGCCAGCAGCTTAGCGGGGTATTCCTATGGCTACACCTTC. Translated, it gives CASSLAGYSYGYTF.

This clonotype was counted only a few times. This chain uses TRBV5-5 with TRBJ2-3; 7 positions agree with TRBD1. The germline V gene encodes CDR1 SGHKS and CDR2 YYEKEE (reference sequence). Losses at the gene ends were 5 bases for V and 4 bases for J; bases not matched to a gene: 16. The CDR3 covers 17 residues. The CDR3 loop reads CASRTGQPRGVADTQYF. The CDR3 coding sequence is TGTGCCAGCAGGACGGGACAGCCTAGAGGAGTAGCAGATACGCAGTATTTT.

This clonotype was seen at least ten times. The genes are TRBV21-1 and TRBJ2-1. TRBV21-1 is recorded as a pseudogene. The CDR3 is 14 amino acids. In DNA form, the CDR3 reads TGTGCCCACAGCGGTAGCTGGTGTTACAATGAGCAGTTCTTC. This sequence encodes CAHSGSWCYNEQFF.

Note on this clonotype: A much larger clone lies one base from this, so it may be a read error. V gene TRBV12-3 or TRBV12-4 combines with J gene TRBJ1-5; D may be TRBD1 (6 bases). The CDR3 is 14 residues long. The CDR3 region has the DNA TGTGCCAGCAATCTGGGGGGGGCGTATCACCCCCAGCATTTT. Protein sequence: CASNLGGAYHPQHF.

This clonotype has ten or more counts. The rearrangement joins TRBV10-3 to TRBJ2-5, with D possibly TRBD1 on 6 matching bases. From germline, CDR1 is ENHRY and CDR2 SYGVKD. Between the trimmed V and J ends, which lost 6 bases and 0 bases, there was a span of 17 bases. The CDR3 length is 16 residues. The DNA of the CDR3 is TGTGCCATCAGGAGACAGGCCACACAAGACCAAGAGACCCAGTACTTC. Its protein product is CAIRRQATQDQETQYF.

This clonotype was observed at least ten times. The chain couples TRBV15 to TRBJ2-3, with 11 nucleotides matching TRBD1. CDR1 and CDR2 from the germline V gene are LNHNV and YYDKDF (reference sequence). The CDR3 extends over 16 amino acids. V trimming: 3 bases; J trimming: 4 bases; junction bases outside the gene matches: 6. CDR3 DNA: TGTGCCACCAGCAGCTTACCGGGACAGGGGGCAGATACGCAGTATTTT. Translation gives CATSSLPGQGADTQYF.

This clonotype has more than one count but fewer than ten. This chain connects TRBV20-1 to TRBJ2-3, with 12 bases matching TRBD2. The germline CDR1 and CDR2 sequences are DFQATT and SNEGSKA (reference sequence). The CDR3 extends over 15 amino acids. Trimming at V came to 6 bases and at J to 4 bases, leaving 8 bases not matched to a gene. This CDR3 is CSASGLAGSSDTQYF. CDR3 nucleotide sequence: TGCAGTGCCAGCGGACTAGCGGGGAGCTCAGATACGCAGTATTTT.

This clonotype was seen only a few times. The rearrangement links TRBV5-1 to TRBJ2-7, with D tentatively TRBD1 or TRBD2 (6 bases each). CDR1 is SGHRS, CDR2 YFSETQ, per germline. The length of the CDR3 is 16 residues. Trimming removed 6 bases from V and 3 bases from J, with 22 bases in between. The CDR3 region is CASTFGVGGISYEQYF. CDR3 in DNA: TGCGCCAGCACCTTTGGGGTAGGGGGGATCAGCTACGAGCAGTACTTC.

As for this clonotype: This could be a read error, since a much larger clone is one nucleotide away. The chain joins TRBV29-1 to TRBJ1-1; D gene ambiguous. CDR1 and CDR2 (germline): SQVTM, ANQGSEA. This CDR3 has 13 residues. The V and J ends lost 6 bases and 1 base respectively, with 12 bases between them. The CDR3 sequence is CSVRKIENTEAFF. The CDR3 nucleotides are TGCAGCGTGCGGAAGATAGAGAACACTGAAGCTTTCTTT.

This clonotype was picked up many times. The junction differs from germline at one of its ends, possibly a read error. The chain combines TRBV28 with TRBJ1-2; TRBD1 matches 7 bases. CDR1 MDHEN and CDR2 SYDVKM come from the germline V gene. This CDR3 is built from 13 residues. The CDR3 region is CASTNRGIGIMGF. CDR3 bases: TGTGCCAGCACTAACAGGGGAATAGGGATCATGGGTTTC.